The 17 T cell receptor beta chains presented below share a single source sample, sequenced in a study of T-cell reconstitution after alpha-beta-depleted transplantation in children. As it was prepared, the TCRbeta library received unique molecular identifiers. Via MiXCR, TCRdb re-called the PCR reads, giving one row per CDR3 protein. The data show about 120,000 distinct CDR3 sequences, 20% to 25% seen once. The specimen comprised PBMCs, mostly from graft donor cells, sampled 180 days after TCRalphabeta/CD19-depleted stem cell transplant. Receptor source: a male patient between 2 and 10 years old who had a stem cell transplant for chronic granulomatous disease, so the T cells may come from the graft donor.

The V call is TRBV12-3 or TRBV12-4, the J call TRBJ1-4; D might be TRBD1 (5 bases). There are 12 residues in the CDR3. With 11 bases removed from V and 5 bases from J, the gap between germline ends came to 12 bases. CDR3 in DNA: TGTGCCTCGACAGTTCGGAATGAAAAACTGTTTTTT. Protein product: CASTVRNEKLFF.

The chain carries TRBV12-3 or TRBV12-4 and TRBJ2-1; TRBD2 is a possible D gene (5 bases). This CDR3 region has 14 residues. V lost 2 bases, J lost 7 bases, and 12 bases lay in between. CDR3 amino acids: CASSLFRGRNEQFF. In DNA form, the CDR3 reads TGTGCCAGCAGTTTATTTCGGGGAAGGAATGAGCAGTTCTTC.

The CDR3 reads CASSQNSGGLGYNEQFF. As DNA, the CDR3 is TGCGCCAGCAGCCAAAACAGCGGGGGGCTCGGCTACAATGAGCAGTTCTTC. The chain carries TRBV4-3 and TRBJ2-1, with 9 nucleotides matching TRBD2. The CDR3 totals 17 residues. From germline, CDR1 is LGHNA and CDR2 YSLEER. The junction had 8 bases not matched to a gene; V was cut back by 2 bases and J by 3 bases.

This chain links TRBV6-1 with TRBJ2-1; 10 bases are shared with TRBD2. CDR3 length equals 15 residues. V shed 6 bases, J shed 5 bases, and the junction held 7 bases outside the gene matches. Germline lookup yields CDR1 MNHNS and CDR2 SASEGT. CDR3 in amino acids: CASRALAGVDNEQFF. Here the CDR3 DNA reads TGTGCCAGCAGAGCTCTAGCGGGGGTGGACAATGAGCAGTTCTTC.

This clonotype was picked up many times. The J gene is TRBJ2-7, the V gene TRBV12-3 or TRBV12-4; 7 nucleotides align to TRBD1. Losses at the gene ends were 3 bases for V and 9 bases for J; bases not matched to a gene: 2. The CDR3 is made up of 11 amino acids. CDR3 in amino acids: CASSFQGVQYF. In nucleotides, the CDR3 is TGTGCCAGCAGTTTCCAGGGGGTGCAGTACTTC.

This clonotype has a count of ten or more. The chain employs TRBV12-3 or TRBV12-4 and TRBJ1-2, with D possibly being TRBD1 (5 bases). The CDR3 covers 15 residues. Trimming shortened V by 2 bases and J by 6 bases, and 16 bases separated the two germline ends. Here the CDR3 reads CASSLRGQMYDGYTF. CDR3 DNA sequence: TGTGCCAGCAGTTTACGGGGCCAAATGTATGATGGCTACACCTTC.

This clonotype has a handful of counts. This chain joins TRBV12-3 or TRBV12-4 and TRBJ1-2; TRBD1 is a possible D gene (5 bases). Trimming took off 3 bases at V and 8 bases at J, with 10 bases between the two ends. This CDR3 comprises 12 residues. Here the CDR3 DNA reads TGTGCCAGCAGTTTTCCAGGGCGCGGCTACACCTTC. This gives the protein CASSFPGRGYTF.

This clonotype was seen repeatedly, ten times or more. The chain couples TRBV10-3 to TRBJ1-2; no definite D call. The CDR3 contains 14 residues. CDR1 is ENHRY, CDR2 SYGVKD, per germline. The V gene lost 4 bases and the J gene lost 4 bases, with 13 bases spanning the gap. The CDR3 nucleotides read TGTGCCATCAGTGCCCGGCCGGATTCCTATGGCTACACCTTC. Translated, it gives CAISARPDSYGYTF.

This clonotype was counted a few times. V and J are TRBV7-6 and TRBJ2-1; the D is unclear. V was cut by 0 bases and J by 2 bases, with 8 bases left in between. Per the germline V gene, CDR1 is SGHVS and CDR2 is FNYEAQ. The CDR3 covers 15 residues. The CDR3 sequence is CASSLAGMAYNEQFF. Written as DNA, the CDR3 is TGTGCCAGCAGCTTAGCAGGGATGGCCTACAATGAGCAGTTCTTC. The full variable domain, completed using reference TRBV7-6 and TRBJ2-1, is GAGVSQSPRYKVTKRGQDVALRCDPISGHVSLYWYRQALGQGPEFLTYFNYEAQQDKSGLPNDRFSAERPEGSISTLTIQRTEQRDSAMYRCASSLAGMAYNEQFFGPGTRLTVL.

This clonotype occurred a few times. The chain has TRBV6-5 and TRBJ2-3; D ambiguous. Trimming pared 4 bases from V and 7 bases from J, leaving 15 bases between. The germline V gene encodes CDR1 MNHEY and CDR2 SVGAGI. This CDR3 has 14 residues. In DNA form, the CDR3 reads TGTGCCAGCAGTTCCCCCTCGTTCCAGCATACGCAGTATTTT. It translates to CASSSPSFQHTQYF.

Ten or more counts support this clonotype. The V gene is TRBV30, the J gene TRBJ2-1; possibly TRBD1 for D (7 bases). V lost 6 bases and J 9 bases, leaving 21 bases between the germline ends. Germline V gene sequence: CDR1 GTSNPN, CDR2 SVGIG (reference sequence). The length of the CDR3 is 14 residues. CDR3 sequence: CACQRGAGQTEQFF. The CDR3 DNA is TGTGCCTGCCAGAGAGGGGCGGGACAGACTGAGCAGTTCTTC.

The chain carries TRBV5-1 and TRBJ1-3, with D perhaps TRBD1 (5 bases). The germline V gene encodes CDR1 SGHRS and CDR2 YFSETQ. This CDR3 has 16 amino acids. Trimming cost V 4 bases and J 0 bases, with 14 bases left between them. As DNA, the CDR3 is TGCGCCAGCAGCGGTCCGGGACGGAGCTCTGGAAACACCATATATTTT. Its translation is CASSGPGRSSGNTIYF.

The chain uses TRBV12-3 or TRBV12-4 and TRBJ2-3, with D unresolved. V was pared by 9 bases and J by 2 bases, with 6 bases between. This CDR3 spans 11 amino acids. Written as DNA, the CDR3 is TGTGCCAGTGACCACACAGATACGCAGTATTTT. Its protein product is CASDHTDTQYF.

V is TRBV10-2 and J is TRBJ1-1; 7 bases map to TRBD1. The CDR3 totals 14 residues. The germline V gene encodes CDR1 WSHSY and CDR2 SAAADI. The trim removed 6 bases at V and 5 bases at J, leaving 9 bases unmatched. CDR3 bases: TGCGCCAGCAGCCAAACACAGGGGCGAACTGAAGCTTTCTTT. Encoded protein: CASSQTQGRTEAFF.

This clonotype was seen ten or more times. The chain uses TRBV18 and TRBJ2-3, with TRBD2 identical over 12 bases. V trimming: 6 bases; J trimming: 10 bases; junction bases outside the gene matches: 8. The CDR3 extends over 14 amino acids. Germline-derived CDR1 and CDR2 are KGHSH and LQKENI. The CDR3 DNA follows: TGTGCCAGCTCCTCTAGCGGGGGGGCTATTCCGCAGTATTTT. It specifies CASSSSGGAIPQYF.

In this sample, this clonotype turned up a few times. This sequence joins TRBV7-2 and TRBJ2-1; 8 nucleotides agree with TRBD1. The CDR3 contains 14 residues. Germline V CDR1 and CDR2: SGHTA, FQGNSA. V lost 1 base and J lost 8; bases outside the gene matches: 4. The CDR3 DNA is TGTGCCAGCAGCTTAGGCGGGACAGGTCATGAGCAGTTCTTC. Encoded protein: CASSLGGTGHEQFF.

Only a few counts were recorded for this clonotype. This chain connects TRBV20-1 to TRBJ1-1, with D uncertain. This CDR3 has 14 residues. Trimming pared 3 bases from V and 2 bases from J, leaving 13 bases between. Per the germline V gene, CDR1 is DFQATT and CDR2 is SNEGSKA (reference sequence). CDR3 nucleotides: TGCAGTGCTAGCTCGTCTTTGGTAAACACTGAAGCTTTCTTT. Translation gives CSASSSLVNTEAFF.